This T cell receptor (beta chain) was sequenced for a study of tumor-infiltrating lymphocytes in primary liver carcinoma. Study details: Read depth, roughly 3.5 to 7.5 million productive TCRbeta reads, did not differ significantly between tissues.

Investigators took RNA and DNA out together from 20-30 mg of unsorted bulk tissue. Surgery removed the patients' primary liver carcinoma. As concerns this clonotype: What it recognizes is unknown. At one boundary the junction diverges from the germline segment, which might be a read error.

The study's findings and limits: Tumors had a significantly higher top-250-clone fraction than blood (p = 0.039).

Reverse transcription of approximately 500 ng total RNA with a constant-region primer produced TCR beta cDNA. Generation of the TCR beta libraries relied on three nested multiplex PCR rounds using slightly modified ARM-PCR. Two initial PCR rounds of roughly 10 cycles each paired TRBV1-TRBV30 forward primers with a C-beta reverse primer. In TCRdb, the multiplex PCR reads were re-called with MiXCR into one record per CDR3 protein. The table has some 25,000 distinct CDR3 sequences, roughly 80% seen once. This CDR3 region has 18 residues. Germline V gives CDR1 SGHRS, CDR2 YFSETQ. This chain uses TRBV5-1 with TRBJ2-7; TRBD1 might be the D (7 bases). The origin of this receptor is a man in his forties or fifties with primary liver carcinoma and hepatitis B virus infection. The specimen was liver tumor tissue from sampling region 3. The subset is: tumor region T3, left-lateral pole. The chain's CDR3 is CASSLVGGCAGQSYEQYF. CDR3 coding DNA: TGTGCCAGTAGCTTGGTTGGCGGTTGCGCGGGACAGTCCTACGAGCAGTACTTC.